The next 11 T cell receptor beta chains were all read from a single sample in a study of blood T cell repertoires in COVID-19. Measured with immunoSEQ multiplex PCR; TCRdb has only the in-frame clones, and not every one. The sample shows 230,000 or so clones, 70% to 85% of them seen only once. Sequenced sample: peripheral blood. Source of these receptors: a woman between 35 and 50 years old who had recovered from COVID-19.

This rearrangement joins TRBV7-6 to TRBJ2-1; 7 positions agree with TRBD1. Germline V CDR1 and CDR2: SGHVS, FNYEAQ. The CDR3 sequence is 16 residues long. The junction had 16 bases not matched to a gene; V was cut back by 5 bases and J by 9 bases. CDR3 sequence: CASSQSKGAPWTEQFF. CDR3 sequence (DNA): TGTGCCAGCAGCCAATCAAAGGGGGCCCCCTGGACTGAGCAGTTCTTC. The variable domain in full, completed from reference TRBV7-6 and TRBJ2-1, reads GAGVSQSPRYKVTKRGQDVALRCDPISGHVSLYWYRQALGQGPEFLTYFNYEAQQDKSGLPNDRFSAERPEGSISTLTIQRTEQRDSAMYRCASSQSKGAPWTEQFFGPGTRLTVL.

The V gene is TRBV5-1, the J gene TRBJ1-1; weak D call: TRBD1 (6 bases). Trimming pared 3 bases from V and 3 bases from J, leaving 15 bases between. This CDR3 is built from 15 residues. CDR1 and CDR2 (germline): SGHRS, YFSETQ. The CDR3 region is CASSYALGGHTEAFF. In nucleotides, the CDR3 is TGCGCCAGCAGCTACGCGCTGGGGGGGCACACTGAAGCTTTCTTT.

The chain has TRBV7-8 and TRBJ2-1; tentative D call: TRBD1 (6 bases). Germline lookup yields CDR1 SGHVS and CDR2 FQNEAQ. The CDR3 runs 17 residues. V was pared by 1 base and J by 3 bases, with 16 bases between. CDR3 sequence reads: CASSLGITGLFYNEQFF. CDR3 in DNA: TGTGCCAGCAGCTTAGGTATCACAGGGTTGTTCTACAATGAGCAGTTCTTC. The full variable domain, rest sourced from reference TRBV7-8 and TRBJ2-1, is GAGVSQSPRYKVAKRGQDVALRCDPISGHVSLFWYQQALGQGPEFLTYFQNEAQLDKSGLPSDRFFAERPEGSVSTLKIQRTQQEDSAVYLCASSLGITGLFYNEQFFGPGTRLTVL.

The rearrangement joins TRBV28 to TRBJ2-3; D is undetermined. Deletions cut 6 bases from V and 2 bases from J, with 12 bases between. The germline CDR1 and CDR2 sequences are MDHEN and SYDVKM. CDR3 length: 14 amino acids. The CDR3 DNA reads TGTGCCAGCAGCACGTACAGATTCACAGATACGCAGTATTTT. Its protein is CASSTYRFTDTQYF.

The rearrangement links TRBV11-2 to TRBJ2-7; tentative D call: TRBD1 (6 bases). Germline V gene lookup returns CDR1 SGHAT and CDR2 FQNNGV. The CDR3 is 16 amino acids. The V end was cut by 0 bases, the J end by 2 bases, with 14 bases between. Here the CDR3 DNA reads TGTGCCAGCAGCTTAGAGACAGGCTTTCCGACCTACGAGCAGTACTTC. This sequence encodes CASSLETGFPTYEQYF.

This clone came up a few times. The chain couples TRBV5-4 to TRBJ2-3; D uncertain. The CDR3 loop spans 15 amino acids. Trimming left V 0 bases short and J 4 bases short, with 12 bases between. Germline V CDR1 and CDR2: SGHNT, YYREEE (reference sequence). The CDR3 nucleotides are TGTGCCAGCAGCTTGGAGCTACTCTCATCAGATACGCAGTATTTT. It is translated as CASSLELLSSDTQYF.

V is TRBV11-2 and J is TRBJ2-2; 12 positions match TRBD2. Germline V gene data show CDR1 as SGHAT and CDR2 as FQNNGV. V lost 5 bases, J lost 4 bases, and 2 bases stayed unmatched. This CDR3 region has 15 residues. The CDR3 loop reads CASSAGLAGTGELFF. The CDR3 nucleotides are TGTGCCAGCAGCGCGGGACTAGCGGGCACCGGGGAGCTGTTTTTT.

This chain uses TRBV5-8 with TRBJ1-6; D is perhaps TRBD1 (6 bases). The CDR3 spans 16 residues. V lost 7 bases and J lost 0, with 14 bases in between. Germline loops: CDR1 SGHTS, CDR2 YDEGEE. The CDR3 DNA follows: TGTGCCAGCGTCAGACAGGCTGGCTCCTATAATTCACCCCTCCACTTT. This gives the protein CASVRQAGSYNSPLHF. Full variable domain (remainder filled in from reference TRBV5-8 and TRBJ1-6): EAGVTQSPTHLIKTRGQQATLRCSPISGHTSVYWYQQALGLGLQFLLWYDEGEERNRGNFPPRFSGRQFPNYSSELNVNALELEDSALYLCASVRQAGSYNSPLHFGNGTRLTVT.

This chain uses TRBV28 with TRBJ1-5; the D is unclear. CDR3 length equals 14 residues. V was cut by 7 bases and J by 2 bases, with 12 bases left in between. Germline V gene data show CDR1 as MDHEN and CDR2 as SYDVKM. The CDR3, as DNA: TGTGCCAGCACTTACGGGTCCGGCAATCAGCCCCAGCATTTT. As protein: CASTYGSGNQPQHF.

The chain recombines TRBV7-8 with TRBJ2-1; TRBD2 matches at 8 bases. V was clipped by 5 bases and J by 9 bases; unmatched bases: 9. Germline assignment: CDR1 SGHVS and CDR2 FQNEAQ. The CDR3 runs 14 residues. The CDR3 DNA reads TGTGCCAGCAGCAGAGGCGGTAGCGGGGCTGAGCAGTTCTTC. It is translated as CASSRGGSGAEQFF.

The chain has TRBV7-2 and TRBJ2-5, with no clear D. The CDR3 sequence is 14 residues long. Germline V lookup: CDR1 SGHTA, CDR2 FQGNSA. The V end lost 0 bases, the J end lost 0 bases, and 5 bases lay between the germline ends. CDR3 sequence reads: CASSLAQDQETQYF. CDR3 nucleotides: TGTGCCAGCAGCTTAGCTCAGGACCAAGAGACCCAGTACTTC.